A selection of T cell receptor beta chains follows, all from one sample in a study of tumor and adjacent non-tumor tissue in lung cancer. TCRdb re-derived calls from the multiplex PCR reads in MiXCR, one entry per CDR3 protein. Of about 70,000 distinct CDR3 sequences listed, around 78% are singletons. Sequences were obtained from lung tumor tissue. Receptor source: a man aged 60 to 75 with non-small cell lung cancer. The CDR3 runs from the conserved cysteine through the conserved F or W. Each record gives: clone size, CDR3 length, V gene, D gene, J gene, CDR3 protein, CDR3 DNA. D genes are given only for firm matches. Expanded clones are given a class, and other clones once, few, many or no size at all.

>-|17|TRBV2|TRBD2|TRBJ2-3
CANKLGTGGRVTDTQYF
TGTGCCAATAAGCTGGGGACTGGCGGGAGGGTCACAGATACGCAGTATTTT
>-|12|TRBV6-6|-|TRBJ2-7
CASKIGTVEQYF
TGTGCAAGCAAGATCGGTACGGTCGAACAGTACTTC
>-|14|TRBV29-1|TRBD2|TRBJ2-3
CSVVGTSGSDMQYF
TGCAGCGTTGTCGGGACTAGCGGGAGCGATATGCAGTATTTT
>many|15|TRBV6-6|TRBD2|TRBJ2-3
CASSYLPTGGDTQYF
TGTGCCAGCAGTTATCTCCCCACGGGAGGAGATACGCAGTATTTT
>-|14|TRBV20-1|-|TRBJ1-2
CSAPGRVGGYRYTF
TGCAGTGCTCCCGGGAGAGTAGGCGGCTATCGCTACACCTTC
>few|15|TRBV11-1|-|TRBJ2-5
CASSHPLGRQETQYF
TGTGCCAGCAGCCACCCCCTTGGGCGGCAAGAGACCCAGTACTTC
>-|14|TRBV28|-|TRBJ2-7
CASSIQTQPHEQYF
TGTGCCAGCAGTATCCAGACCCAACCCCACGAGCAGTACTTC
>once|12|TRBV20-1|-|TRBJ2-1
CSARSLVTEQFF
TGCAGTGCAAGAAGCCTAGTAACTGAGCAGTTCTTC
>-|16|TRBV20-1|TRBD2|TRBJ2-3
CSAPTSGRTATDTQYF
TGCAGTGCCCCAACTAGCGGGAGGACCGCGACAGATACGCAGTATTTT
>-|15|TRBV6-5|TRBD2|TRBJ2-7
CASNYSRRETSDHYF
TGTGCCAGCAATTACTCGAGGCGGGAGACGTCCGACCATTACTTC
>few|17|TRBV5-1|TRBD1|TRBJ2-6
CASSWGQFLSGANVLTF
TGCGCCAGCAGCTGGGGACAGTTCCTCTCTGGGGCCAACGTCCTGACTTTC